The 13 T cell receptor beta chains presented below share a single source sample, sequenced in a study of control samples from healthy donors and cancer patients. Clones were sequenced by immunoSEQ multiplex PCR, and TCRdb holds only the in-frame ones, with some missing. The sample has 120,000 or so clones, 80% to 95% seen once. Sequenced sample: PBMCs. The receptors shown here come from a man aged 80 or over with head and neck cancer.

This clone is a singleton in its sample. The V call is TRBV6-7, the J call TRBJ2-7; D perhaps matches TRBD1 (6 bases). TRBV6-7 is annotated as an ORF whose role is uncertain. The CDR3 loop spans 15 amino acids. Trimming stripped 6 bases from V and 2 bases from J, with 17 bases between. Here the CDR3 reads CASRGPGHHAYEQYF. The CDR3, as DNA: TGTGCCAGCAGGGGGCCGGGACATCATGCCTACGAGCAGTACTTC.

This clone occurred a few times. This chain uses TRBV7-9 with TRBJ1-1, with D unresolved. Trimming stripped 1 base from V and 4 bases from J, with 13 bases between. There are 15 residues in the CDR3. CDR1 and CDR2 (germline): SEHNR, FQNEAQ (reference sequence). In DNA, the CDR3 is TGTGCCAGCAGCTTAGTGGGCCGCGTGACCACTGAAGCTTTCTTT. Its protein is CASSLVGRVTTEAFF. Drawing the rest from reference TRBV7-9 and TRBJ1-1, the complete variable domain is DTGVSQNPRHKITKRGQNVTFRCDPISEHNRLYWYRQTLGQGPEFLTYFQNEAQLEKSRLLSDRFSAERPKGSFSTLEIQRTEQGDSAMYLCASSLVGRVTTEAFFGQGTRLTVV.

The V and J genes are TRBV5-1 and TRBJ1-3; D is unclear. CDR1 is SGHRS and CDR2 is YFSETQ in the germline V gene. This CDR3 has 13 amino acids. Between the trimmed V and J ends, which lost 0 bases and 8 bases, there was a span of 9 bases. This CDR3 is CASSLALGDTIYF. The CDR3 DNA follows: TGCGCCAGCAGCTTGGCCCTTGGTGACACCATATATTTT.

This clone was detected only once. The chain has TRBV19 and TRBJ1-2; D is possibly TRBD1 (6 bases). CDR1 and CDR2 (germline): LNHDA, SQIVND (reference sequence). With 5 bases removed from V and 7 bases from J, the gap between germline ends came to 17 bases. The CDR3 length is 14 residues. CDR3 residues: CASSEGVAWSGYTF. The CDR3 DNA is TGTGCCAGTAGTGAGGGGGTAGCGTGGAGTGGCTACACCTTC.

The CDR3 DNA reads as TGTGCCAGCAGTTTCCGGGACACCGGGGAGCTGTTTTTT. Its protein is CASSFRDTGELFF. The chain is built from TRBV12-3 or TRBV12-4 and TRBJ2-2, with no clear D. The V end lost 3 bases, the J end lost 3 bases, and 5 bases lay between the germline ends. The CDR3 has 13 amino acids.

The CDR3 protein is CASSLGGSQETQYF. The CDR3 DNA reads as TGTGCCAGCAGCCTAGGTGGGTCCCAAGAGACCCAGTACTTC. This chain links TRBV9 with TRBJ2-5; unclear D gene. Trimming stripped 4 bases from V and 1 base from J, with 11 bases between. Germline V gene data show CDR1 as SGDLS and CDR2 as YYNGEE. The CDR3 length is 14 residues.

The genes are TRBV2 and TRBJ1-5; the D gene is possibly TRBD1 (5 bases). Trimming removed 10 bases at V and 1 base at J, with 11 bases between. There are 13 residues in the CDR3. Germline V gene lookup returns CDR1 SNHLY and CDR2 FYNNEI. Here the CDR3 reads CATKTESNQPQHF. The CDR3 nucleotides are TGTGCCACTAAGACAGAGAGCAATCAGCCCCAGCATTTT.

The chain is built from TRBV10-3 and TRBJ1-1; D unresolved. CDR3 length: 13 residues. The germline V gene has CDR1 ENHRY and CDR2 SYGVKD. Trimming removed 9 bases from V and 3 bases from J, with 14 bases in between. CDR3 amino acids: CAIKTAPDTEAFF. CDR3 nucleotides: TGTGCCATAAAGACGGCCCCGGACACTGAAGCTTTCTTT.

CDR3 loop: CASSSDRWGEQYF. CDR3 DNA sequence: TGCGCCAGCAGCTCCGACAGGTGGGGCGAGCAGTACTTC. The rearrangement joins TRBV5-1 to TRBJ2-7; a possible D gene is TRBD1 (6 bases). V dropped 3 bases and J dropped 6 bases, with 13 bases sitting between them. This CDR3 has 13 residues. Per germline, CDR1 SGHRS and CDR2 YFSETQ.

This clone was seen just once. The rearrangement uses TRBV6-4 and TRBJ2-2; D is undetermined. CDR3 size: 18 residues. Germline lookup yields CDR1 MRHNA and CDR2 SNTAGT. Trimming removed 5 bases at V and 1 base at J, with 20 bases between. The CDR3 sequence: CASSQNPRLGGNTGELFF. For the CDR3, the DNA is TGTGCCAGCAGTCAGAACCCCCGACTCGGCGGGAACACCGGGGAGCTGTTTTTT.

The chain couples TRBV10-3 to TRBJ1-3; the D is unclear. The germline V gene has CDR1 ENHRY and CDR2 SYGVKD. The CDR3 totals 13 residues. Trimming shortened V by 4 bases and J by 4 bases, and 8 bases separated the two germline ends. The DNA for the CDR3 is TGTGCCATCAGTGCCGGAGAAGGAAACACCATATATTTT. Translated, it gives CAISAGEGNTIYF.

Here the CDR3 DNA reads TGTGCCAGCAGCTTAGCGGGCGTGAGACAGGGGGTATTGGGTTCCACCGGGGAGCTGTTTTTT. Translation gives CASSLAGVRQGVLGSTGELFF. The chain has TRBV7-8 and TRBJ2-2, with 9 nucleotides matching TRBD1. The junction had 18 bases not matched to a gene; V was cut back by 0 bases and J by 4 bases. The CDR3 extends over 21 amino acids. Germline-derived CDR1 and CDR2 are SGHVS and FQNEAQ.

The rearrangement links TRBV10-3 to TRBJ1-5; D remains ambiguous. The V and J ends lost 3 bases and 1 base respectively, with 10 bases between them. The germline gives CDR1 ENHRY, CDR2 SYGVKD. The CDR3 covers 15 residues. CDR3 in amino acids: CAISDEGLSNQPQHF. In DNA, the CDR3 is TGTGCCATCAGTGATGAAGGTTTGAGCAATCAGCCCCAGCATTTT.